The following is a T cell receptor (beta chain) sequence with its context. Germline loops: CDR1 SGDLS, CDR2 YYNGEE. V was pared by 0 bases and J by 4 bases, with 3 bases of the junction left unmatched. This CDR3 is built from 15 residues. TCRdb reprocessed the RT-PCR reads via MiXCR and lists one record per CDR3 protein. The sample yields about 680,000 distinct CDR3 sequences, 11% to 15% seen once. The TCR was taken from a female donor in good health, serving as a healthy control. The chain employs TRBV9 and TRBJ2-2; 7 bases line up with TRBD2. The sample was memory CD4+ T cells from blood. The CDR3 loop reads CASSVAQRGTGELFF. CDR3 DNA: TGTGCCAGCAGCGTAGCCCAGCGGGGCACCGGGGAGCTGTTTTTT.